The T cell receptor beta chain described here comes from a study of blood T cell repertoires in COVID-19. The wider study: T cells, B-cell-depleted T cells, or PBMCs supplied cDNA or gDNA.

Method: immunoSEQ multiplex PCR; TCRdb's copy keeps in-frame clones and lacks some. The table lists a few hundred thousand clones, less than 90% of them singletons. This receptor was identified in a woman between 50 and 59 years old who had recovered from COVID-19. Sequencing input: PBMCs or T cells enriched from blood (not recorded which).

CDR3 sequence: CAWSLRVGEQYF. The CDR3 nucleotides are TGTGCCTGGAGTTTGAGAGTCGGCGAGCAGTACTTC. The chain uses TRBV30 and TRBJ2-7, with D unresolved. Germline assignment: CDR1 GTSNPN and CDR2 SVGIG (reference sequence). The CDR3 runs 12 residues. Trimming left V 2 bases short and J 6 bases short, with 11 bases between.